Listed here are 27 T cell receptor beta chains from one sample, sequenced in a study of neoadjuvant anti-PD-1 for oral cavity cancer. Assay: immunoSEQ multiplex PCR; the TCRdb copy retains only in-frame clones and omits some. This table holds approximately 7,100 clones, approximately 46% found once. Specimen: tumor tissue, collected before nivolumab (anti-PD-1) treatment. Source of these receptors: a person aged 35-79 years with oral cavity squamous cell carcinoma.

The chain combines TRBV6-6 with TRBJ2-1; 9 nucleotides agree with TRBD2. With 7 bases clipped from V and 15 bases from J, the junction kept 10 bases outside the gene matches. The CDR3 contains 12 residues. Germline CDR1 and CDR2: MNHNY and SVGAGI (reference sequence). The CDR3 region has the DNA TGTGCCAGCACAGTTACGGCGGGGGGGCCGTTCTTC. This sequence encodes CASTVTAGGPFF.

This chain connects TRBV4-3 to TRBJ1-3; 9 nucleotides agree with TRBD1. Germline CDR1 LGHNA, CDR2 YSLEER. V dropped 3 bases and J dropped 2; count of bases not matched to a gene: 8. The CDR3 runs to 17 residues. CDR3 bases: TGCGCCAGCAGCCATTCCCCGGGACAGGGAGCTGGAAACACCATATATTTT. This gives the protein CASSHSPGQGAGNTIYF.

The chain employs TRBV5-4 and TRBJ2-1, with TRBD1 identical over 9 bases. The CDR3 runs to 15 residues. CDR1 SGHNT and CDR2 YYREEE come from the germline V gene (reference sequence). V gave up 0 bases and J gave up 13 bases; unmatched junction bases: 11. The CDR3 spells CASSLELQGARLQFF. The CDR3, as DNA: TGTGCCAGCAGCTTGGAGCTACAGGGGGCGCGCCTCCAGTTCTTC.

This clone was found a few times. This rearrangement joins TRBV7-2 to TRBJ1-4; D perhaps matches TRBD1 (5 bases). Germline V gives CDR1 SGHTA, CDR2 FQGNSA. Deletions cut 5 bases from V and 10 bases from J, with 14 bases between. The CDR3 has 13 residues. In DNA form, the CDR3 reads TGTGCCAGCAGCGACAGACAGTCGCCAAAACTGTTTTTT. It codes for CASSDRQSPKLFF.

This chain links TRBV4-3 with TRBJ1-1; no firm D call. Between the trimmed V and J ends, which lost 2 bases and 2 bases, there was a span of 15 bases. CDR3 length: 16 amino acids. In germline, CDR1 is LGHNA, CDR2 YSLEER. The CDR3 DNA reads TGCGCCAGCAGCCAACTAGTGGACGGCCCAAACACTGAAGCTTTCTTT. Amino acid sequence: CASSQLVDGPNTEAFF.

This clone showed up just a few times. The rearrangement joins TRBV4-3 to TRBJ1-4; D unresolved. Germline V gene data show CDR1 as LGHNA and CDR2 as YSLEER. This CDR3 is built from 17 residues. Trimming cost V 4 bases and J 3 bases, with 18 bases left between them. The CDR3 sequence is CASSRQVIWSPNEKLFF. Written as DNA, the CDR3 is TGCGCCAGCAGCCGGCAGGTCATCTGGAGCCCTAATGAAAAACTGTTTTTT.

The chain combines TRBV6-6 with TRBJ1-5; D remains unclear. This CDR3 is built from 12 residues. Trimming stripped 5 bases from V and 6 bases from J, with 8 bases between. Germline values: CDR1 MNHNY, CDR2 SVGAGI (reference sequence). The DNA for the CDR3 is TGTGCCAGCAGTACTGAGGGTCAGCCCCAGCATTTT. Protein product: CASSTEGQPQHF.

This chain connects TRBV6-7 to TRBJ2-1; the D is unclear. TRBV6-7 is classed as an ORF, of uncertain function. This CDR3 comprises 12 residues. The CDR3 bases are TGTACCCCAAGTAAGAAAGACAATGAGCAGTTCTTC. This gives the protein CTPSKKDNEQFF.

This chain joins TRBV6-5 and TRBJ1-1, with TRBD1 matching over 7 bases. CDR1 is MNHEY, CDR2 SVGAGI, per germline. The CDR3 runs 14 residues. V dropped 6 bases and J dropped 3; count of bases not matched to a gene: 7. CDR3 loop: CASRPTGEYTEAFF. CDR3 DNA: TGTGCCAGCAGACCTACAGGGGAGTACACTGAAGCTTTCTTT.

The V gene is TRBV5-1, the J gene TRBJ2-2; the match to TRBD1 covers 8 bases. V dropped 9 bases and J dropped 2; count of bases not matched to a gene: 6. This CDR3 has 14 amino acids. From germline, CDR1 is SGHRS and CDR2 YFSETQ. CDR3 loop: CATQTGDNTGELFF. CDR3 nucleotide sequence: TGCGCCACCCAGACAGGGGATAACACCGGGGAGCTGTTTTTT.

This clone was seen only once. This sequence joins TRBV29-1 and TRBJ2-1; TRBD2 agrees at 13 bases. The CDR3 sequence is 12 residues long. V lost 4 bases and J lost 10; bases outside the gene matches: 1. Per the germline V gene, CDR1 is SQVTM and CDR2 is ANQGSEA. The DNA of the CDR3 is TGCAGCGTTGGGACTAGCGGGGGCGAGCAGTTCTTC. Amino acid sequence: CSVGTSGGEQFF.

The chain carries TRBV29-1 and TRBJ1-2, with a tentative D call TRBD1 (6 bases). Germline V gene data show CDR1 as SQVTM and CDR2 as ANQGSEA. Trimming removed 3 bases at V and 2 bases at J, with 13 bases between. The CDR3 length is 14 residues. The DNA for the CDR3 is TGCAGCGTTGAGGCACAGGGACGCAACTATGGCTACACCTTC. This codes for CSVEAQGRNYGYTF.

The chain combines TRBV7-9 with TRBJ1-4; D is undetermined. The V end lost 5 bases, the J end lost 0 bases, and 7 bases lay between the germline ends. The CDR3 length is 14 residues. CDR1 and CDR2 (germline): SEHNR, FQNEAQ (reference sequence). DNA for the CDR3: TGTGCCAGCAGCGAACCGGCAACTAATGAAAAACTGTTTTTT. It codes for CASSEPATNEKLFF.

CDR3 nucleotides: TGTGCCAGCAGCTCGACTAGCGGGGGCTCCTACGAGCAGTACTTC. Translation gives CASSSTSGGSYEQYF. The J gene is TRBJ2-7, the V gene TRBV5-5, with 12 bases aligning to TRBD2. In germline, CDR1 is SGHKS, CDR2 YYEKEE (reference sequence). V trimming: 3 bases; J trimming: 0 bases; junction bases outside the gene matches: 1. The CDR3 runs to 15 residues.

The sample holds a few counts of this clone. Other nucleotide sequences in the sample specify the same CDR3. V usage is TRBV7-2 and J usage is TRBJ2-5; no firm D call. CDR3 length equals 12 residues. Deletions cut 0 bases from V and 5 bases from J, with 4 bases between. Germline CDR1 reads SGHTA; CDR2 reads FQGNSA. CDR3 DNA: TGTGCCAGCAGCTTAGCTTCGGAGACCCAGTACTTC. This gives the protein CASSLASETQYF. The full variable domain, with the rest looked up from reference TRBV7-2 and TRBJ2-5, is GAGVSQSPSNKVTEKGKDVELRCDPISGHTALYWYRQSLGQGLEFLIYFQGNSAPDKSGLPSDRFSAERTGGSVSTLTIQRTQQEDSAVYLCASSLASETQYFGPGTRLLVL.

This clone turned up a few times. The rearrangement links TRBV2 to TRBJ1-5; a possible D gene is TRBD1 (5 bases). Trimming cost V 7 bases and J 5 bases, with 12 bases left between them. Germline V gene sequence: CDR1 SNHLY, CDR2 FYNNEI. CDR3 size: 13 residues. Written as DNA, the CDR3 is TGTGCCAGCACTGGGGACGGGTATCAGCCCCAGCATTTT. This translates into CASTGDGYQPQHF.

The sample holds a few counts of this clone. The chain carries TRBV10-3 and TRBJ2-1; 7 positions match TRBD2. The CDR3 is made up of 16 amino acids. J gave up 4 bases and V 0 bases, and 6 bases lay outside the gene matches. Germline CDR1 reads ENHRY; CDR2 reads SYGVKD. The CDR3 DNA follows: TGTGCCATCAGTGAGTCGAGGCCTAGCGGATACAATGAGCAGTTCTTC. Translation gives CAISESRPSGYNEQFF.

The chain uses TRBV6-5 and TRBJ2-2; D gene ambiguous. The V gene's germline CDR1 is MNHEY and CDR2 SVGAGI. This CDR3 region has 13 residues. V shed 4 bases and J shed 3 bases, with 6 bases lying between them. This chain's CDR3 is CASSSGYTGELFF. The CDR3 nucleotides read TGTGCCAGCAGTTCCGGGTACACCGGGGAGCTGTTTTTT.

The V and J genes are TRBV7-2 and TRBJ1-2; TRBD1 is a possible D gene (6 bases). The CDR3 length is 14 residues. Germline V gives CDR1 SGHTA, CDR2 FQGNSA. V was shortened by 2 bases and J by 4 bases, with 11 bases between the two germline ends. DNA for the CDR3: TGTGCCAGCAGCTTAAAGGGGGGGAGCTATGGCTACACCTTC. Translation gives CASSLKGGSYGYTF.

V gene TRBV6-1 combines with J gene TRBJ1-1, with a possible D match to TRBD1 (5 bases). Trimming took off 0 bases at V and 0 bases at J, with 11 bases between the two ends. Germline CDR1 reads MNHNS; CDR2 reads SASEGT. The CDR3 has 16 amino acids. The CDR3 coding sequence is TGTGCCAGCAGTGAAGCGCCGGGGCCAGTGAACACTGAAGCTTTCTTT. This codes for CASSEAPGPVNTEAFF.

The gene calls are TRBV12-5 and TRBJ1-1; D is uncertain. This CDR3 has 13 residues. Germline V CDR1 and CDR2: LGHNT, FRNRAP. The ends were cut back, 7 bases at V and 3 bases at J, with 12 bases in the middle. In DNA, the CDR3 is TGTGCTAGTGAAAACGAGCGGGACACTGAAGCTTTCTTT. Amino acid sequence: CASENERDTEAFF.

CDR3 sequence: CASSEYGGASGTDTQYF. The CDR3 DNA sequence: TGTGCCAGCAGTGAATACGGGGGCGCTAGCGGCACAGATACGCAGTATTTT. The chain links TRBV25-1 to TRBJ2-3; D possibly matches TRBD1 or TRBD2 (6 bases each). CDR3 size: 17 residues. CDR1 MGHDK and CDR2 SYGVNS come from the germline V gene. V was trimmed by 0 bases and J by 1 base, leaving 14 bases between them.

This chain uses TRBV7-9 with TRBJ1-5, with D possibly TRBD1 on 5 matching bases. Trimming left V 5 bases short and J 6 bases short, with 17 bases between. The CDR3 has 15 amino acids. Germline CDR1 reads SEHNR; CDR2 reads FQNEAQ (reference sequence). The CDR3, as DNA: TGTGCCAGCAGCCCCTCCCCAGGGTCCCCTCAGCCCCAGCATTTT. Amino acid sequence: CASSPSPGSPQPQHF. Together with reference TRBV7-9 and TRBJ1-5, the CDR3 gives the full variable domain: DTGVSQNPRHKITKRGQNVTFRCDPISEHNRLYWYRQTLGQGPEFLTYFQNEAQLEKSRLLSDRFSAERPKGSFSTLEIQRTEQGDSAMYLCASSPSPGSPQPQHFGDGTRLSIL.

V gene TRBV11-2 combines with J gene TRBJ2-2; either TRBD1 or TRBD2 may fit D (5 bases each). Germline V gives CDR1 SGHAT, CDR2 FQNNGV. CDR3 size: 17 residues. Between the trimmed V and J ends, which lost 1 base and 3 bases, there was a span of 15 bases. CDR3 in amino acids: CASSLVGTPGYTGELFF. As DNA, the CDR3 is TGTGCCAGCAGCTTAGTAGGGACGCCGGGGTACACCGGGGAGCTGTTTTTT.

The chain has TRBV28 and TRBJ2-3; a possible D gene is TRBD2 (5 bases). CDR3 length equals 14 residues. From germline, CDR1 is MDHEN and CDR2 SYDVKM. V lost 2 bases and J lost 2, with 8 bases in between. The CDR3 sequence: CASSLSGDTDTQYF. DNA for the CDR3: TGTGCCAGCAGTTTAAGCGGTGACACAGATACGCAGTATTTT.

CDR3 sequence: CASSPLARGVGSYNEQFF. The CDR3 DNA reads TGTGCCAGCTCACCACTTGCGCGGGGCGTTGGCTCCTACAATGAGCAGTTCTTC. This chain connects TRBV18 to TRBJ2-1; possibly TRBD2 for D (6 bases). CDR1 is KGHSH, CDR2 LQKENI, per germline. Trimming stripped 1 base from V and 0 bases from J, with 16 bases between. The CDR3 contains 18 residues.

In this sample, this clone turned up a few times. This chain uses TRBV2 with TRBJ1-1; tentatively, D is TRBD1 (5 bases). This CDR3 spans 13 amino acids. V lost 8 bases to trimming and J lost 2 bases, with 12 bases between them. Germline-derived CDR1 and CDR2 are SNHLY and FYNNEI. The CDR3 reads CASATRGNTEAFF. CDR3 sequence (DNA): TGTGCCAGCGCGACAAGGGGCAACACTGAAGCTTTCTTT.